Each of the 20 T cell receptor beta chains below was sequenced from the same sample in a study of OX40 agonist ivuxolimab in advanced cancers. Measured with immunoSEQ multiplex PCR; TCRdb has only the in-frame clones, and not every one. The sample has just under 80,000 clones, approximately 90% seen once; the top ten hold roughly 0.38%. Sequenced material: CD4+ or CD8+ T cells sorted from blood, taken in a trial of the OX40 agonist ivuxolimab. These receptors were obtained from an adult with an advanced solid tumor such as melanoma, head and neck, liver or kidney cancer.

The chain uses TRBV7-2 and TRBJ1-1; D gene ambiguous. The germline V and J ends were trimmed by 6 bases and 7 bases, with 9 bases remaining between them. The CDR3 spans 11 residues. From germline, CDR1 is SGHTA and CDR2 FQGNSA. Written as DNA, the CDR3 is TGTGCCAGCAGAGGGTCAGTTGAAGCTTTCTTT. This codes for CASRGSVEAFF.

This chain links TRBV7-9 with TRBJ2-1; D ambiguous. The CDR3 runs 15 residues. Trimming shortened V by 1 base and J by 4 bases, and 11 bases separated the two germline ends. Germline CDR1 reads SEHNR; CDR2 reads FQNEAQ (reference sequence). The CDR3 sequence: CASSLGQKHYNEQFF. CDR3 nucleotide sequence: TGTGCCAGCAGCTTAGGGCAGAAACATTACAATGAGCAGTTCTTC.

V is TRBV11-3 and J is TRBJ2-5, with 10 bases identical to TRBD2. The J call may be in error: the DNA end matches TRBJ2-7 better. This CDR3 has 16 amino acids. Germline lookup yields CDR1 SGHNT and CDR2 YENEEA. The CDR3 sequence: CASSVASGRASYEQYF. The CDR3 coding sequence is TGTGCCAGCAGCGTCGCCAGCGGGAGGGCCTCCTACGAGCAGTACTTC.

The genes are TRBV5-6 and TRBJ2-5; 7 bases are a match to TRBD1. Germline V lookup: CDR1 SGHDT, CDR2 YYEEEE. Trimming took 2 bases from V and 4 from J; bases not matched to a gene: 5. This CDR3 has 14 residues. The CDR3 DNA sequence: TGTGCCAGCAGCTTAAAGGGGGCGGGAGAGACCCAGTACTTC. It is translated as CASSLKGAGETQYF.

Concerning this clone itself: In the same sample, other DNA sequences code for this CDR3. The CDR3 is CASSPRDLSYNEQFF. The DNA for the CDR3 is TGTGCCAGCAGCCCCCGGGACCTCTCCTACAATGAGCAGTTCTTC. The chain uses TRBV11-2 and TRBJ2-1; TRBD1 or TRBD2 may be the D gene (5 bases each). The CDR3 covers 15 residues. Germline-derived CDR1 and CDR2 are SGHAT and FQNNGV. Trimming pared 5 bases from V and 0 bases from J, leaving 11 bases between.

This clone came up a few times. The genes are TRBV5-1 and TRBJ1-2; D possibly corresponds to TRBD1 (5 bases). Trimming removed 0 bases at V and 5 bases at J, with 14 bases between. This CDR3 contains 15 residues. Germline V lookup: CDR1 SGHRS, CDR2 YFSETQ. The CDR3 is CASSLARGGSYGYTF. DNA for the CDR3: TGCGCCAGCAGCTTGGCCCGGGGCGGGAGTTATGGCTACACCTTC.

The chain joins TRBV7-9 to TRBJ2-1, with D maybe TRBD2 (6 bases). Trimming cost V 4 bases and J 7 bases, with 14 bases left between them. The CDR3 loop spans 14 amino acids. Germline-derived CDR1 and CDR2 are SEHNR and FQNEAQ (reference sequence). The CDR3 loop reads CASSWGSGLNEQFF. CDR3 coding DNA: TGTGCCAGCAGCTGGGGGAGCGGGCTAAATGAGCAGTTCTTC.

The rearrangement uses TRBV15 and TRBJ1-4; possibly TRBD1 for D (5 bases). The length of the CDR3 is 21 residues. Germline V CDR1 and CDR2: LNHNV, YYDKDF (reference sequence). The germline V and J ends were trimmed by 1 base and 7 bases, with 31 bases remaining between them. CDR3 protein: CATSRATPSWGIGGEGEKLFF. CDR3 DNA: TGTGCCACCAGCAGAGCGACTCCGTCGTGGGGGATCGGAGGGGAGGGTGAAAAACTGTTTTTT.

The rearrangement joins TRBV7-9 to TRBJ2-5, with D possibly matching TRBD1 (7 bases). Germline CDR1 SEHNR, CDR2 FQNEAQ (reference sequence). The germline V and J ends were trimmed by 4 bases and 5 bases, with 20 bases remaining between them. The CDR3 loop spans 16 amino acids. The CDR3 protein is CASSSGRVAGGETQYF. The DNA for the CDR3 is TGTGCCAGCAGCTCCGGGCGTGTGGCAGGGGGGGAGACCCAGTACTTC.

CDR3 sequence reads: CATLALSGGEQYF. For the CDR3, the DNA is TGTGCCACCCTGGCTCTGTCGGGAGGCGAGCAGTACTTC. The chain combines TRBV10-3 with TRBJ2-7; 7 nucleotides match TRBD2. V was pared by 10 bases and J by 6 bases, with 12 bases of the junction left unmatched. The CDR3 totals 13 residues. Germline loops: CDR1 ENHRY, CDR2 SYGVKD.

The chain carries TRBV18 and TRBJ2-1; weak D call: TRBD2 (6 bases). The CDR3 has 15 residues. Trimming pared 3 bases from V and 5 bases from J, leaving 14 bases between. CDR1 KGHSH and CDR2 LQKENI come from the germline V gene. The CDR3 bases are TGTGCCAGCTCACCTATAGCGGCCGTAAACAATGAGCAGTTCTTC. This translates into CASSPIAAVNNEQFF.

CDR3 region: CASFRTGTDTQYF. The CDR3 DNA reads as TGTGCCAGCTTTAGGACGGGCACAGATACGCAGTATTTT. V is TRBV2 and J is TRBJ2-3; D call uncertain. V lost 8 bases and J 1 base, leaving 10 bases between the germline ends. The CDR3 is 13 amino acids. Germline-derived CDR1 and CDR2 are SNHLY and FYNNEI.

The chain employs TRBV7-2 and TRBJ2-1; maybe TRBD1 (6 bases). V gave up 0 bases and J gave up 5 bases, with 14 bases separating them. Germline V gene lookup returns CDR1 SGHTA and CDR2 FQGNSA. CDR3 size: 16 residues. The CDR3 region is CASSLAGAGNNNEQFF. In nucleotides, the CDR3 is TGTGCCAGCAGCTTAGCGGGGGCGGGCAATAACAATGAGCAGTTCTTC.

The V call is TRBV27, the J call TRBJ2-1, with TRBD2 matching over 7 bases. The germline CDR1 and CDR2 sequences are MNHEY and SMNVEV (reference sequence). The V and J ends lost 3 bases and 4 bases, in that order; junction bases with no gene match: 21. CDR3 length: 20 amino acids. The DNA for the CDR3 is TGTGCCAGCAGTTTTTTTAGTAGTTCCCAGGCGGGAGAATTTTACAATGAGCAGTTCTTC. This codes for CASSFFSSSQAGEFYNEQFF.

This chain joins TRBV4-3 and TRBJ2-1; 7 nucleotides align to TRBD2. V lost 0 bases and J lost 4; bases outside the gene matches: 9. Germline V gene sequence: CDR1 LGHNA, CDR2 YSLEER. This CDR3 contains 17 residues. CDR3 coding DNA: TGCGCCAGCAGCCAAGAAGCGGCGGGAGCCAGTTACAATGAGCAGTTCTTC. Its protein is CASSQEAAGASYNEQFF.

The chain uses TRBV2 and TRBJ2-5; maybe TRBD2 (6 bases). V lost 4 bases to trimming and J lost 4 bases, with 19 bases between them. The CDR3 sequence is 16 residues long. CDR1 is SNHLY and CDR2 is FYNNEI in the germline V gene. CDR3 nucleotide sequence: TGTGCCAGCAGTGCGGAGGGAGGAGTCCGGTTAGAGACCCAGTACTTC. Protein sequence: CASSAEGGVRLETQYF.

This clone appeared a few times. The rearrangement uses TRBV5-4 and TRBJ1-3; the match to TRBD1 covers 9 bases. V gave up 4 bases and J gave up 0 bases; unmatched junction bases: 5. This CDR3 comprises 16 residues. CDR1 is SGHNT and CDR2 is YYREEE in the germline V gene (reference sequence). The CDR3 coding sequence is TGTGCCAGCAGCCGGCGACAGGGGGACTCTGGAAACACCATATATTTT. Protein: CASSRRQGDSGNTIYF.

This chain links TRBV4-3 with TRBJ2-4; D not certain. Germline V gene lookup returns CDR1 LGHNA and CDR2 YSLEER. The CDR3 runs 13 residues. Trimming took 0 bases from V and 7 from J, leaving 7 bases between them. The DNA for the CDR3 is TGCGCCAGCAGCCAAGAGGCCCGCAACATTCAGTACTTC. The encoded protein is CASSQEARNIQYF.

The chain links TRBV6-5 to TRBJ1-1; D is unclear. The CDR3 extends over 13 amino acids. Germline lookup yields CDR1 MNHEY and CDR2 SVGAGI. V dropped 0 bases and J dropped 5 bases, with 7 bases sitting between them. The CDR3 is CASSYSRRTEAFF. Written as DNA, the CDR3 is TGTGCCAGCAGTTACTCGAGGAGGACTGAAGCTTTCTTT.

The chain has TRBV18 and TRBJ2-1; perhaps D is TRBD1 or TRBD2 (5 bases each). The CDR3 sequence is 14 residues long. Germline V gene lookup returns CDR1 KGHSH and CDR2 LQKENI. Trimming left V 2 bases short and J 10 bases short, with 15 bases between. CDR3 in amino acids: CASSPGNEGREQFF. In DNA, the CDR3 is TGTGCCAGCTCACCAGGGAACGAGGGACGGGAGCAGTTCTTC.